Here is one T cell receptor beta chain with its context. The sample originates from a study of blood T cell repertoires in COVID-19. The CDR3 totals 16 residues. Germline lookup yields CDR1 SGHTA and CDR2 FQGNSA. The V end was cut by 1 base, the J end by 0 bases, with 11 bases between. Profiling relied on immunoSEQ multiplex PCR, and the TCRdb table lists in-frame clones only, not all of them. The sample lists about 64,000 clones, approximately 91% occurring once. Sequencing was carried out using peripheral blood. This receptor was identified in a man aged 65 to 85 with acute or convalescent COVID-19. V and J are TRBV7-2 and TRBJ2-3; no reliable D call. The CDR3 DNA reads as TGTGCCAGCAGCTTAGTTGGCAGTCTTAGCACAGATACGCAGTATTTT. Protein sequence: CASSLVGSLSTDTQYF. The whole variable domain, remainder taken from reference TRBV7-2 and TRBJ2-3, is GAGVSQSPSNKVTEKGKDVELRCDPISGHTALYWYRQSLGQGLEFLIYFQGNSAPDKSGLPSDRFSAERTGGSVSTLTIQRTQQEDSAVYLCASSLVGSLSTDTQYFGPGTRLTVL.